This T cell receptor beta chain was sequenced during a study of tumour-infiltrating T cells in Burkitt lymphoma (dated by TCRdb to 2020 to 2021). Study-level background: TCR repertoire data were correlated with clinical outcome; productive clonality predicted overall and progression-free survival, independent of established prognosticators including age at diagnosis.

On this clone: Its antigen is currently not known. No base quality information exists; no much larger clone differs at one position.

Library preparation used the immunoSEQ multiplex PCR assay. Entries here come from immuneACCESS through TCRdb and include only in-frame sequences with V and J called. Some clones fail to appear in such tables; in the studies checked, an unresolved V gene covers under half of the shortfall, and the cause of the remainder is unknown. This sample lists some 5,500 clones; more than 9% were detected once. The top ten hold about 2.2% of the sample. The CDR3 contains 13 residues, cysteine and phenylalanine counted. CDR3 DNA only is kept here, 39 bases in frame from base 1. V lost 7 bases and J lost 5 bases; the stretch between them is 11 bases long. CDR1 PRHDT and CDR2 FYEKMQ were looked up in the germline V gene (reference sequence).

The sample comprised tumor tissue. The receptor was isolated from a human donor with diffuse large B-cell lymphoma. The sequence is built from TRBV13 and TRBJ2-2; TRBD2 could be the D gene, as 6 bases match. The sequence in DNA is TGTGCCAGCACCCGCGGAGGGACCGGGGAGCTGTTTTTT. Translated, it reads CASTRGGTGELFF. Here the CDR3 is joined to the reference TRBV13 and TRBJ2-2 genes, and the full variable domain is: AAGVIQSPRHLIKEKRETATLKCYPIPRHDTVYWYQQGPGQDPQFLISFYEKMQSDKGSIPDRFSAQQFSDYHSELNMSSLELGDSALYFCASTRGGTGELFFGEGSRLTVL.